These 19 T cell receptor beta chains were sequenced from one sample in a study of blood T cell repertoires in COVID-19. Assay: immunoSEQ multiplex PCR; the TCRdb copy retains only in-frame clones and omits some. Among roughly 250,000 clones listed, about 80% were seen once. The sequenced sample consisted of peripheral blood. Receptors were obtained from a woman of 80 years or more with acute or convalescent COVID-19.

This chain connects TRBV18 to TRBJ1-4, with D unclear. The germline V gene encodes CDR1 KGHSH and CDR2 LQKENI. V was cut by 1 base and J by 5 bases, with 11 bases left in between. The CDR3 is made up of 15 amino acids. CDR3 DNA: TGTGCCAGCTCACCACTTGGGAGTTCAAATGAAAAACTGTTTTTT. Translating it yields CASSPLGSSNEKLFF. Full variable domain (remainder filled in from reference TRBV18 and TRBJ1-4): NAGVMQNPRHLVRRRGQEARLRCSPMKGHSHVYWYRQLPEEGLKFMVYLQKENIIDESGMPKERFSAEFPKEGPSILRIQQVVRGDSAAYFCASSPLGSSNEKLFFGSGTQLSVL.

The genes are TRBV6-2 or TRBV6-3 and TRBJ2-2; maybe TRBD2 (6 bases). Per germline, CDR1 MNHEY and CDR2 SVGEGT. The CDR3 loop spans 15 amino acids. The V end was cut by 6 bases, the J end by 0 bases, with 11 bases between. The CDR3 protein is CASSQGGANTGELFF. DNA of the CDR3: TGTGCCAGCAGCCAGGGAGGAGCGAACACCGGGGAGCTGTTTTTT.

This chain connects TRBV3-1 (or the pseudogene TRBV3-2) to TRBJ2-3; D ambiguous. V was pared by 0 bases and J by 0 bases, with 7 bases between. The CDR3 has 15 amino acids. CDR1 LGHDT and CDR2 YNNKEL come from the germline V gene (reference sequence). CDR3 in amino acids: CASSQELQSTDTQYF. For the CDR3, the DNA is TGTGCCAGCAGCCAAGAACTACAAAGCACAGATACGCAGTATTTT.

The V and J genes are TRBV12-3 or TRBV12-4 and TRBJ2-7; the D gene is possibly TRBD1 (6 bases). V lost 6 bases and J 5 bases, leaving 11 bases between the germline ends. The CDR3 covers 12 residues. CDR3 DNA sequence: TGTGCCAGCAGGAACAGGGTCAACGAGCAGTACTTC. It specifies CASRNRVNEQYF.

The V and J genes are TRBV7-2 and TRBJ1-6, with D unclear. This CDR3 is 15 amino acids long. CDR1 and CDR2 (germline): SGHTA, FQGNSA. Trimming left V 2 bases short and J 3 bases short, with 8 bases between. Written as DNA, the CDR3 is TGTGCCAGCAGCTTATCCCCCCTCTATAATTCACCCCTCCACTTT. Amino acids: CASSLSPLYNSPLHF.

The chain recombines TRBV5-1 with TRBJ2-1, with D possibly being TRBD2 (5 bases). This CDR3 spans 14 amino acids. Trimming shortened V by 3 bases and J by 5 bases, and 12 bases separated the two germline ends. CDR1 is SGHRS, CDR2 YFSETQ, per germline. The CDR3 sequence: CASSSGLPNNEQFF. DNA for the CDR3: TGCGCCAGCAGCTCCGGACTTCCAAACAATGAGCAGTTCTTC.

This chain uses TRBV5-5 with TRBJ1-1; D gene ambiguous. In germline, CDR1 is SGHKS, CDR2 YYEKEE (reference sequence). Trimming took 0 bases from V and 1 from J, leaving 13 bases between them. This CDR3 has 16 amino acids. The CDR3 DNA follows: TGTGCCAGCAGCTTGGGATTCAGGCAATCGAACACTGAAGCTTTCTTT. Translated: CASSLGFRQSNTEAFF.

The gene calls are TRBV25-1 and TRBJ2-3, with 7 bases lining up with TRBD2. The CDR3 loop spans 16 amino acids. From germline, CDR1 is MGHDK and CDR2 SYGVNS. Trimming took 0 bases from V and 6 from J; bases not matched to a gene: 9. CDR3 protein: CASSEYRPSGMDTQYF. DNA for the CDR3: TGTGCCAGCAGTGAATACAGGCCCAGCGGGATGGATACGCAGTATTTT. Full variable domain (rest looked up from reference TRBV25-1 and TRBJ2-3): EADIYQTPRYLVIGTGKKITLECSQTMGHDKMYWYQQDPGMELHLIHYSYGVNSTEKGDLSSESTVSRIRTEHFPLTLESARPSHTSQYLCASSEYRPSGMDTQYFGPGTRLTVL.

The chain uses TRBV12-3 or TRBV12-4 and TRBJ2-1; D unresolved. V gave up 1 base and J gave up 5 bases, with 6 bases separating them. The CDR3 has 13 residues. The CDR3 DNA is TGTGCCAGCAGTTTAGGGCCTGACAATGAGCAGTTCTTC. Translation: CASSLGPDNEQFF.

This chain links TRBV7-8 with TRBJ2-5, with 13 bases lining up with TRBD2. V gave up 5 bases and J gave up 4 bases; unmatched junction bases: 4. Germline V lookup: CDR1 SGHVS, CDR2 FQNEAQ. The length of the CDR3 is 15 residues. The DNA of the CDR3 is TGTGCCAGCAGCGTAGGACTAGCGGGAGCAGAGACCCAGTACTTC. This translates into CASSVGLAGAETQYF.

The rearrangement uses TRBV4-2 and TRBJ2-1, with TRBD2 matching over 8 bases. There are 15 residues in the CDR3. Germline CDR1 is LGHNA and CDR2 is YNFKEQ. Trimming cost V 4 bases and J 3 bases; bases outside gene matches: 5. DNA of the CDR3: TGTGCCAGCAGCCCGGCGCGGGGGGACTACAATGAGCAGTTCTTC. The encoded protein is CASSPARGDYNEQFF.

This chain uses TRBV2 with TRBJ2-1, with D possibly matching TRBD1 (5 bases). V was trimmed by 4 bases and J by 10 bases, leaving 11 bases between them. CDR1 is SNHLY, CDR2 FYNNEI, per germline. This CDR3 spans 12 amino acids. The CDR3 loop reads CASSAQGYEQFF. The CDR3 coding sequence is TGTGCCAGCAGTGCCCAGGGTTACGAGCAGTTCTTC.

The chain carries TRBV2 and TRBJ2-7, with 8 bases that match TRBD2. The germline V gene has CDR1 SNHLY and CDR2 FYNNEI. V shed 5 bases and J 4 bases; nucleotides not matched to a gene: 7. The CDR3 is made up of 14 amino acids. The CDR3 sequence: CASSNRAGVYEQYF. In DNA form, the CDR3 reads TGTGCCAGCAGTAACCGAGCGGGAGTTTACGAGCAGTACTTC.

J is TRBJ2-7 and V is TRBV18; TRBD1 agrees at 9 bases. CDR3 length: 15 amino acids. The V gene end was trimmed by 3 bases and the J gene end by 4 bases; junction bases not matched to a gene: 7. Germline V gives CDR1 KGHSH, CDR2 LQKENI. CDR3 sequence: CASSPPGTGTYEQYF. The CDR3 coding sequence is TGTGCCAGCTCACCCCCCGGGACAGGGACTTACGAGCAGTACTTC.

The chain carries TRBV7-2 and TRBJ2-3, with D tentatively TRBD2 (6 bases). The CDR3 consists of 13 residues. V was pared by 6 bases and J by 6 bases, with 13 bases between. Germline values: CDR1 SGHTA, CDR2 FQGNSA. CDR3 protein: CASSLTRGDTQYF. In DNA, the CDR3 is TGTGCCAGCAGTTTGACTAGGGGTGATACGCAGTATTTT.

The genes are TRBV7-6 and TRBJ2-1, with 10 bases that match TRBD2. The CDR3 length is 17 residues. Trimming at V came to 0 bases and at J to 6 bases, leaving 8 bases not matched to a gene. Germline V gives CDR1 SGHVS, CDR2 FNYEAQ. CDR3 in DNA: TGTGCCAGCAGCTTAGCGGCGGGTAGCGGGGGGCGCAATGAGCAGTTCTTC. Translating gives CASSLAAGSGGRNEQFF.

This clone was seen more than once but under ten times. CDR3 loop: CASSLVGANYGYTF. The DNA for the CDR3 is TGTGCCAGCAGCTTAGTAGGAGCTAACTATGGCTACACCTTC. The chain has TRBV7-9 and TRBJ1-2; D uncertain. The CDR3 runs to 14 residues. Germline lookup yields CDR1 SEHNR and CDR2 FQNEAQ (reference sequence). With 1 base removed from V and 0 bases from J, the gap between germline ends came to 6 bases.

V usage is TRBV5-4 and J usage is TRBJ1-1, with D perhaps matching TRBD1 (6 bases). Deletions cut 0 bases from V and 6 bases from J, with 15 bases between. The germline V gene has CDR1 SGHNT and CDR2 YYREEE (reference sequence). This CDR3 has 15 residues. The CDR3 nucleotides are TGTGCCAGCAGCTTGGTTCAGGGGCGCCCCCCTGAAGCTTTCTTT. Its protein is CASSLVQGRPPEAFF.

The chain has TRBV4-2 and TRBJ1-3, with unresolved D. This CDR3 contains 15 residues. The germline V gene encodes CDR1 LGHNA and CDR2 YNFKEQ. V lost 1 base and J 4 bases, leaving 11 bases between the germline ends. CDR3 in amino acids: CASSQVGGKGNTIYF. CDR3 nucleotide sequence: TGTGCCAGCAGCCAAGTTGGAGGGAAGGGAAACACCATATATTTT.